This TCR beta chain was found in a study of lymphopenia after photon versus proton radiotherapy. Repertoires were generated with immunoSEQ multiplex PCR, while TCRdb's copy carries only in-frame clones and drops some. The sample comprises 55,000 to 70,000 clones, 75% to 90% of which are singletons, and approximately 2.2% rests with the top ten. Comments on this clone: Antigen: not known.

This CDR3 comprises 15 residues. V lost 0 bases and J lost 4, with 12 bases in between. CDR1 MGHRA and CDR2 YSYEKL come from the germline V gene. Study-level findings and limits: Under photons, naive T cells and diversity fell while effector/memory populations rose. Only patients who died were analyzed for survival; proton advantage is unproven.

This clonotype was sampled from a middle-aged man with gastric cancer. The chain couples TRBV4-1 to TRBJ1-2; D is unresolved. The sample consisted of peripheral blood, taken from a patient treated with photon-based radiotherapy. The CDR3 here is CASSQEVLPGYGYTF. Written as DNA, the CDR3 is TGCGCCAGCAGCCAAGAGGTCCTCCCTGGCTATGGCTACACCTTC.